What follows are 2 T cell receptor beta chains derived from one specimen sequenced in a study of shared clonotypes between healthy human individuals. Profiling relied on immunoSEQ multiplex PCR, and the TCRdb table lists in-frame clones only, not all of them. Among fewer than 1.8 million clones listed, 98% were seen once. The sequencing sample was made of naive CD4+ T cells sorted from blood. Subset meaning: CD45RA+ positively selected. The source of these receptors is a man aged 25 to 40 in good health.

About this clone itself: This CDR3 is also generated by other DNA sequences in the sample. CDR3 nucleotides: TGCGCCAGCAGCCCAGGGACTGGGCTGTACGAGCAGTACTTC. Translation gives CASSPGTGLYEQYF. The gene calls are TRBV5-1 and TRBJ2-7; D perhaps matches TRBD2 (6 bases). The CDR3 consists of 14 residues. V was clipped by 4 bases and J by 4 bases, with 15 bases between them. CDR1 is SGHRS and CDR2 is YFSETQ in the germline V gene.

V usage is TRBV5-4 and J usage is TRBJ1-3; TRBD1 might be the D (6 bases). The CDR3 extends over 15 amino acids. V dropped 4 bases and J dropped 5 bases, with 16 bases sitting between them. Germline V lookup: CDR1 SGHNT, CDR2 YYREEE (reference sequence). CDR3 loop: CASSPGDLPRNTIYF. The CDR3 DNA follows: TGTGCCAGCAGCCCAGGGGACCTACCGAGAAACACCATATATTTT.